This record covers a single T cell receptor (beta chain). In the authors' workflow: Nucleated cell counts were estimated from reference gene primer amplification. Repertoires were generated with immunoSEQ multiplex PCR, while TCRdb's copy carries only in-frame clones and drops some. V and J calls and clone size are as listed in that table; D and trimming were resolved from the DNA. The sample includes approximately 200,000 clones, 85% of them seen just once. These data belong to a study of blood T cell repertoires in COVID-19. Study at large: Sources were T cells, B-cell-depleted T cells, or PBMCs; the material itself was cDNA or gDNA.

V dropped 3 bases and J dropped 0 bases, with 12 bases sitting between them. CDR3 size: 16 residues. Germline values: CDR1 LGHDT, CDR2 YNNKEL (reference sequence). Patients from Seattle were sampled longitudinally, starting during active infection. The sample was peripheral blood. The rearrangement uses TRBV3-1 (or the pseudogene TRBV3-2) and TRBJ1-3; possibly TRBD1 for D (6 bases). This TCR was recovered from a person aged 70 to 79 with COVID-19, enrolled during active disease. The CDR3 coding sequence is TGTGCCAGCAGCCAGGGACAAGCGCTCTCTGGAAACACCATATATTTT. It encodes CASSQGQALSGNTIYF.